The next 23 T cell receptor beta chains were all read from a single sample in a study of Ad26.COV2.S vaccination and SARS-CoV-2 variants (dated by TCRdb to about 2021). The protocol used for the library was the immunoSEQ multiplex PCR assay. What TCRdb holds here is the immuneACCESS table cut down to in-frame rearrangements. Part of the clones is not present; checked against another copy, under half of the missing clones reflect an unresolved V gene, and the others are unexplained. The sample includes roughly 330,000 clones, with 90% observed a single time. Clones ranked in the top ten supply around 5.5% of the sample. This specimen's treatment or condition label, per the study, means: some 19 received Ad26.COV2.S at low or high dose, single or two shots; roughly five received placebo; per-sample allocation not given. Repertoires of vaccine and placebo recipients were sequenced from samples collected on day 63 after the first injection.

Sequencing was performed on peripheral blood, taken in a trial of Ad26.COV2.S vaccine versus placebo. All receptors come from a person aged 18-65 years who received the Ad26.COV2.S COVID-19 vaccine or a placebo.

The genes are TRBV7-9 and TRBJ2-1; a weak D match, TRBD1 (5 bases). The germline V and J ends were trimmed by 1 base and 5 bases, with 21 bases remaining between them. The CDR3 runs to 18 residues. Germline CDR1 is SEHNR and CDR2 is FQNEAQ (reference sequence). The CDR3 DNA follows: TGTGCCAGCAGCTTAGAGGAATACGGAGACAGCCCTAACAATGAGCAGTTCTTC. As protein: CASSLEEYGDSPNNEQFF.

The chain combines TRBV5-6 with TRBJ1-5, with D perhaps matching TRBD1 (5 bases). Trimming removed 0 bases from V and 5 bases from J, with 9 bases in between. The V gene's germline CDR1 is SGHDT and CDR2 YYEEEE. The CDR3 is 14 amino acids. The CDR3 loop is CASSLGPGYQPQHF. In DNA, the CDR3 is TGTGCCAGCAGCTTGGGGCCAGGGTATCAGCCCCAGCATTTT.

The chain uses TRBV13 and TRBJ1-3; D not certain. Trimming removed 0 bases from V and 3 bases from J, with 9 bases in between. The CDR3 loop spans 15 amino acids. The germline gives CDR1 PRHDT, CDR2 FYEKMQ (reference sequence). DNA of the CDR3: TGTGCCAGCAGCTTAGGGGGAGCCTATGGAAACACCATATATTTT. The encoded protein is CASSLGGAYGNTIYF.

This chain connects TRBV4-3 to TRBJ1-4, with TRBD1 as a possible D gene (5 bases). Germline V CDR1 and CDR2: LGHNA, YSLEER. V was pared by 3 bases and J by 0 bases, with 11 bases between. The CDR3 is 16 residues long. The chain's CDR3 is CASSHYDSTTNEKLFF. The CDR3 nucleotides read TGCGCCAGCAGCCACTACGACAGCACAACTAATGAAAAACTGTTTTTT.

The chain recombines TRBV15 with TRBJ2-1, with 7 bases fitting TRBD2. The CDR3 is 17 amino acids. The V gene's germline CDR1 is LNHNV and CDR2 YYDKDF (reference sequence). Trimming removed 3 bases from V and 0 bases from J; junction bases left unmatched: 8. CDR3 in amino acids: CATSSESGKPSYNEQFF. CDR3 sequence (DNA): TGTGCCACCAGCAGCGAAAGCGGGAAGCCCTCCTACAATGAGCAGTTCTTC. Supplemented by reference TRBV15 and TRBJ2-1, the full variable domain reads DAMVIQNPRYQVTQFGKPVTLSCSQTLNHNVMYWYQQKSSQAPKLLFHYYDKDFNNEADTPDNFQSRRPNTSFCFLDIRSPGLGDTAMYLCATSSESGKPSYNEQFFGPGTRLTVL.

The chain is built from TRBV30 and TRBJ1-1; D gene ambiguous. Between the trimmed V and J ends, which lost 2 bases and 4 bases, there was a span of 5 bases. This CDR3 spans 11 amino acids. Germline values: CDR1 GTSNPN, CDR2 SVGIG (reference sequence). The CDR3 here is CAWSIGTEAFF. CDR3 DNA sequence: TGTGCCTGGAGTATCGGCACTGAAGCTTTCTTT. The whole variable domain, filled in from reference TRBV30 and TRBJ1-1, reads SQTIHQWPATLVQPVGSPLSLECTVEGTSNPNLYWYRQAAGRGLQLLFYSVGIGQISSEVPQNLSASRPQDRQFILSSKKLLLSDSGFYLCAWSIGTEAFFGQGTRLTVV.

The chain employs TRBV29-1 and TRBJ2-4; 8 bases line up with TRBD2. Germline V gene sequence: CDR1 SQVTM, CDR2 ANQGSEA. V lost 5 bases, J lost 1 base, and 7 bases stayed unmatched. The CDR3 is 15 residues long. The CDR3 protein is CSVFQRERAKNIQYF. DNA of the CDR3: TGCAGCGTTTTTCAGCGGGAGAGGGCCAAAAACATTCAGTACTTC.

The CDR3 reads CASRTRGANVLTF. DNA for the CDR3: TGTGCCAGTAGGACAAGAGGGGCCAACGTCCTGACTTTC. The V and J genes are TRBV19 and TRBJ2-6, with D unresolved. CDR1 LNHDA and CDR2 SQIVND come from the germline V gene (reference sequence). The length of the CDR3 is 13 residues. V gave up 6 bases and J gave up 4 bases, with 7 bases separating them.

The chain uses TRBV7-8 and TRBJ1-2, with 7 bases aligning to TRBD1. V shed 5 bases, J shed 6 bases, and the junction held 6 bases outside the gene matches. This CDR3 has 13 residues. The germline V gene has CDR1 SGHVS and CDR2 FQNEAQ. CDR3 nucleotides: TGTGCCAGCAGCGCCAGGGACAGCAATGGCTACACCTTC. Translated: CASSARDSNGYTF.

CDR3 in amino acids: CASSTEVGRTNYGYTF. In DNA, the CDR3 is TGTGCCAGCAGCACAGAAGTAGGCCGGACTAACTATGGCTACACCTTC. The chain has TRBV13 and TRBJ1-2; no firm D call. The V end was cut by 5 bases, the J end by 0 bases, with 16 bases between. The CDR3 sequence is 16 residues long. The germline V gene has CDR1 PRHDT and CDR2 FYEKMQ (reference sequence).

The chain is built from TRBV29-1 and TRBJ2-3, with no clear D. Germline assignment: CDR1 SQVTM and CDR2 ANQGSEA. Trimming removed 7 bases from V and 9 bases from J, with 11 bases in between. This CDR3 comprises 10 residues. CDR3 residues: CSAALPTQYF. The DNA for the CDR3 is TGCAGCGCCGCCTTACCGACGCAGTATTTT.

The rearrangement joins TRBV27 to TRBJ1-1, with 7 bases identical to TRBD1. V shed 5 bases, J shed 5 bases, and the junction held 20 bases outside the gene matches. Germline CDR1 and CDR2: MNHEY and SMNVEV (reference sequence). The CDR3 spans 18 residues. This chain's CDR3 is CASSPSPGQSRSRTEAFF. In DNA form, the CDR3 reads TGTGCCAGCAGTCCATCTCCGGGACAGAGTAGGAGTAGAACTGAAGCTTTCTTT.

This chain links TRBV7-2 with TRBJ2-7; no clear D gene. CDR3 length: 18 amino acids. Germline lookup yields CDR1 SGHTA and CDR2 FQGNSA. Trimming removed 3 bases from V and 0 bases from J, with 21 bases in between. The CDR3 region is CASSFIEVLRPSSYEQYV. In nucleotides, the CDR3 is TGTGCCAGCAGCTTCATCGAGGTTCTCCGCCCCAGCTCCTACGAGCAGTACGTC.

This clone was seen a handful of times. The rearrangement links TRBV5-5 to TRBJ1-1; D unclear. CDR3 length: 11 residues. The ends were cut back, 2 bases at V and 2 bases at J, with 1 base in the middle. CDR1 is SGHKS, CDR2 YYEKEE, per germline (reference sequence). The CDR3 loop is CASSFNTEAFF. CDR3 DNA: TGTGCCAGCAGCTTTAACACTGAAGCTTTCTTT. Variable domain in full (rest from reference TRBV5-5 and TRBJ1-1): DAGVTQSPTHLIKTRGQQVTLRCSPISGHKSVSWYQQVLGQGPQFIFQYYEKEERGRGNFPDRFSARQFPNYSSELNVNALLLGDSALYLCASSFNTEAFFGQGTRLTVV.

The CDR3 is CAWSVGGSRQPQHF. Written as DNA, the CDR3 is TGTGCCTGGAGTGTCGGTGGCAGTCGGCAGCCCCAGCATTTT. The chain joins TRBV30 to TRBJ1-5; D call uncertain. V was cut by 0 bases and J by 7 bases, with 13 bases left in between. In germline, CDR1 is GTSNPN, CDR2 SVGIG (reference sequence). The CDR3 totals 14 residues.

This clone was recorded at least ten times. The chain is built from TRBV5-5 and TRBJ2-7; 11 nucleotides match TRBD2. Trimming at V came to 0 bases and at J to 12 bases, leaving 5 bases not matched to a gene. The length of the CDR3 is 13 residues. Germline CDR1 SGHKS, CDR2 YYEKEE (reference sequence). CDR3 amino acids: CASSLVLAGDPYV. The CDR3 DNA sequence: TGTGCCAGCAGCTTGGTACTAGCGGGAGATCCGTACGTC.

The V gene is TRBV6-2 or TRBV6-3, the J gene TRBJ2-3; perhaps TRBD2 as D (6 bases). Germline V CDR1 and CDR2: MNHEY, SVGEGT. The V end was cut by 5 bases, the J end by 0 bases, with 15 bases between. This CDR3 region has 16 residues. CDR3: CASSGGGVPSTDTQYF. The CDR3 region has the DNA TGTGCCAGCAGTGGAGGCGGGGTTCCTAGCACAGATACGCAGTATTTT.

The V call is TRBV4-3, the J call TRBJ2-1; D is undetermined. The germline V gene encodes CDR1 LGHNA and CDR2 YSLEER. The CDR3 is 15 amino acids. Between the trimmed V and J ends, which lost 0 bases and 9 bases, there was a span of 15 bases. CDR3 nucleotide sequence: TGCGCCAGCAGCCAAGATCTTTGGACCGCCGGTGAGCAGTTCTTC. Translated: CASSQDLWTAGEQFF.

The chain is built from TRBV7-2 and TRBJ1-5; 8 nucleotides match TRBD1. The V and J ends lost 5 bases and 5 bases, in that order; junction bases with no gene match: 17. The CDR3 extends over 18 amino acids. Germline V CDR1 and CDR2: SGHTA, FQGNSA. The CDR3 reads CASSRSTAGGFWDQPQHF. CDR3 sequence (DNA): TGTGCCAGCAGCCGGTCAACGGCAGGGGGCTTTTGGGATCAGCCCCAGCATTTT.

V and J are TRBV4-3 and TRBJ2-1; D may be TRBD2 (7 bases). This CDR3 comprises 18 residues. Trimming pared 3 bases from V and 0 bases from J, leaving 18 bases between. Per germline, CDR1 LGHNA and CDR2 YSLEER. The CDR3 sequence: CASSHNLGGGLSYNEQFF. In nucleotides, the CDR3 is TGCGCCAGCAGCCACAATCTGGGGGGGGGCCTCTCCTACAATGAGCAGTTCTTC.

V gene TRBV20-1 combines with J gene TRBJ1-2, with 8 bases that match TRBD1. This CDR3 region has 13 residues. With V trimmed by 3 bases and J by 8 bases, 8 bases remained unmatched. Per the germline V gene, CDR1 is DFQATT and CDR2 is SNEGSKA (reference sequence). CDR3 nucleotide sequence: TGCAGTGCTAGTTTAGGACAGGGCGGAGGCTACACCTTC. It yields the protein CSASLGQGGGYTF.

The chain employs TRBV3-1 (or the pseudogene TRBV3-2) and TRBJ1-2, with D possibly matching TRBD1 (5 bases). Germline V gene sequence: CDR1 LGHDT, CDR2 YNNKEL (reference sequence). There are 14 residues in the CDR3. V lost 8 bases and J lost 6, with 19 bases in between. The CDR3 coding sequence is TGTGCCAGCTCGGTACAGGAAAAAGTGGATGGCTACACCTTC. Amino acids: CASSVQEKVDGYTF.

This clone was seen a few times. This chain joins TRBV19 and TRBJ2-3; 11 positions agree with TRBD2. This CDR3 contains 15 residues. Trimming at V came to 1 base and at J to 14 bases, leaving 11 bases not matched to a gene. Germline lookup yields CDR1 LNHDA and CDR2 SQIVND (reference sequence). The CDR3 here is CASSIGGLAGPVGYF. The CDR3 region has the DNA TGTGCCAGTAGTATAGGCGGACTAGCGGGTCCTGTGGGGTATTTT.